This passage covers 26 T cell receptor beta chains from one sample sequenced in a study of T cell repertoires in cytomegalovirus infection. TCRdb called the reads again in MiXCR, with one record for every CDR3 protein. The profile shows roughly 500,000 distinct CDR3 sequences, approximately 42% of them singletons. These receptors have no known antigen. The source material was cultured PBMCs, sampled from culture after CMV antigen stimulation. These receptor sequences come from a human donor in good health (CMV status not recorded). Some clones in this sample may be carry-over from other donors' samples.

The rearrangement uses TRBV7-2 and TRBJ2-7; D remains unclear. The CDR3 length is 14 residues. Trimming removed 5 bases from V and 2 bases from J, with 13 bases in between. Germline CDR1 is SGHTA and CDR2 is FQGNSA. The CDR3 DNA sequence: TGTGCCAGCAGCCTTCATGGATCCACCTACGAGCAGTACTTC. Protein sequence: CASSLHGSTYEQYF. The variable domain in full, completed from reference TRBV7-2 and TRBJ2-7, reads GAGVSQSPSNKVTEKGKDVELRCDPISGHTALYWYRQSLGQGLEFLIYFQGNSAPDKSGLPSDRFSAERTGGSVSTLTIQRTQQEDSAVYLCASSLHGSTYEQYFGPGTRLTVT.

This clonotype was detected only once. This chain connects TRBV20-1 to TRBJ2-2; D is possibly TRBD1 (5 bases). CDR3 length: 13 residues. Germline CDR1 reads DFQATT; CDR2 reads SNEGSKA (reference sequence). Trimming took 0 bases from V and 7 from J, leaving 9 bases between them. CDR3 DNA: TGCAGTGCTAGAGATCACCAGGGCGGGGAGCTGTTTTTT. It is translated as CSARDHQGGELFF.

Here the CDR3 reads CASRRGLSNQPQHF. The CDR3 coding sequence is TGTGCCAGCAGAAGGGGGCTGAGCAATCAGCCCCAGCATTTT. This rearrangement joins TRBV6-2 or TRBV6-3 to TRBJ1-5; 7 bases agree with TRBD1. The CDR3 has 14 residues. CDR1 is MNHEY and CDR2 is SVGEGT in the germline V gene. Trimming took 6 bases from V and 1 from J; bases not matched to a gene: 3.

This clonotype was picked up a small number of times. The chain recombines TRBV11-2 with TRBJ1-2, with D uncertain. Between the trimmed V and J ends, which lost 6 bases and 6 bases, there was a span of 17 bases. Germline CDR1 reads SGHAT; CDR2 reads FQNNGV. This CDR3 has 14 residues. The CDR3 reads CASSQIRDNHGYTF. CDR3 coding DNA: TGTGCCAGCAGTCAAATTCGTGACAATCATGGCTACACCTTC.

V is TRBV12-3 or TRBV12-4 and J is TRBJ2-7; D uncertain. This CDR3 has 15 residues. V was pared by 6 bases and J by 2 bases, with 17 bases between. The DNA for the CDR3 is TGTGCCAGCAGACCCTTAATCGGCAAACCCTACGAGCAGTACTTC. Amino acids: CASRPLIGKPYEQYF.

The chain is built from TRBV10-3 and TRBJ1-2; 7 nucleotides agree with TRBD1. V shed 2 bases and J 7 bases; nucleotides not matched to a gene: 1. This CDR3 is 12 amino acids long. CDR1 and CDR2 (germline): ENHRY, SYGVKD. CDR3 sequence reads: CAISEGQAGYTF. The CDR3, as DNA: TGTGCCATCAGTGAGGGACAGGCTGGCTACACCTTC.

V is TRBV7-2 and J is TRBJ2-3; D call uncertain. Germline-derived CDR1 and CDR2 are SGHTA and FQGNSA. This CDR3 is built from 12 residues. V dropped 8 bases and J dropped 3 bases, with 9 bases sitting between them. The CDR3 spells CASGSRTDTQYF. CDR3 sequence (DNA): TGTGCCAGCGGATCGCGGACAGATACGCAGTATTTT.

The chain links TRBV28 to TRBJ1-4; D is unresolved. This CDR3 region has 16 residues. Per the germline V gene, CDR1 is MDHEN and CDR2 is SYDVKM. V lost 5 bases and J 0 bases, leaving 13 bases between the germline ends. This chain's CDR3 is CASSLSYSSTNEKLFF. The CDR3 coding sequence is TGTGCCAGCAGTCTCTCTTACAGTTCAACTAATGAAAAACTGTTTTTT.

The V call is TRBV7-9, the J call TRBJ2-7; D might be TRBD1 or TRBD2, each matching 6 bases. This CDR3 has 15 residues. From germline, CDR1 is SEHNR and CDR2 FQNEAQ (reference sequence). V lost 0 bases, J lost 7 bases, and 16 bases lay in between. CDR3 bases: TGTGCCAGCAGCTTAGCACAGGGCGGGGCGTGGGAGCAGTACTTC. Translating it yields CASSLAQGGAWEQYF.

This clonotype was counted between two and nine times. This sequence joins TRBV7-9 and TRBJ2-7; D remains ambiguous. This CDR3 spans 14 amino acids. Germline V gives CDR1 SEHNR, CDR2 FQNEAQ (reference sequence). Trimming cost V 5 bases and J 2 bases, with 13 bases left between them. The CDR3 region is CASSPRVSPYEQYF. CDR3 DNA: TGTGCCAGCAGCCCCCGTGTTTCCCCCTACGAGCAGTACTTC.

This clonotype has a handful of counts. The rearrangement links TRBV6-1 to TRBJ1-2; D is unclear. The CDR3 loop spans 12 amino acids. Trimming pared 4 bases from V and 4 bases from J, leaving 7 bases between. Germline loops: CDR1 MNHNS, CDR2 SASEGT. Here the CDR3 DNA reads TGTGCCAGCAGTGTTCTATTCTATGGCTACACCTTC. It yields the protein CASSVLFYGYTF.

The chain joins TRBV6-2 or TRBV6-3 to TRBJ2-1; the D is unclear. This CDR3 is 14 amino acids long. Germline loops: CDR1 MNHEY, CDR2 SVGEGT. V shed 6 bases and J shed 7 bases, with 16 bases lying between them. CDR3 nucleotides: TGTGCCAGCAGACCAGGCGGAGCTCGGAATGAGCAGTTCTTC. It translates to CASRPGGARNEQFF.

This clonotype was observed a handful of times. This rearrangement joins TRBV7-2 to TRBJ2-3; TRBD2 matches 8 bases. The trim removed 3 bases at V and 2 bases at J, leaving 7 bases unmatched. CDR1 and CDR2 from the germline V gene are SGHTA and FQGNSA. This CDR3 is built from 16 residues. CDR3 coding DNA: TGTGCCAGCAGCTTGAGGACTAGCCGGGCCACAGATACGCAGTATTTT. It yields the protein CASSLRTSRATDTQYF.

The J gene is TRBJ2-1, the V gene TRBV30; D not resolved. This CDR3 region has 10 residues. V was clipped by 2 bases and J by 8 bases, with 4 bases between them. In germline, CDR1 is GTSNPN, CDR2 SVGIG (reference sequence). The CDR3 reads CAWSSHEQFF. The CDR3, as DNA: TGTGCCTGGAGTAGTCATGAGCAGTTCTTC.

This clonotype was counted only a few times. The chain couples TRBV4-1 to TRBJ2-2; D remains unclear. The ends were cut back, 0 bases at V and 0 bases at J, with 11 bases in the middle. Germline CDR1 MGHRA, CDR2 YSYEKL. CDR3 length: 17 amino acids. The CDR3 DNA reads TGCGCCAGCAGCCAAGATTTAAGGGCTTCGAACACCGGGGAGCTGTTTTTT. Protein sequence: CASSQDLRASNTGELFF.

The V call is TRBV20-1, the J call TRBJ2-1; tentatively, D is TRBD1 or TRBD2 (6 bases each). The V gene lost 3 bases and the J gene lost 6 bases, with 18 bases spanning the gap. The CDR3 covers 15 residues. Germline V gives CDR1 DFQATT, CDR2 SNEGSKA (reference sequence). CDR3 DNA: TGCAGTGCTAGCCTAGCCGGGGGCGCAGTCAATGAGCAGTTCTTC. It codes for CSASLAGGAVNEQFF.

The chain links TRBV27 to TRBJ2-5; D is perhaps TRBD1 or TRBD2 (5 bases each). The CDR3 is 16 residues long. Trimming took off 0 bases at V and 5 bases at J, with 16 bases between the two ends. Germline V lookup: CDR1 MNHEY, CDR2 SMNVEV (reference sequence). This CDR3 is CASSLSRGTLRETQYF. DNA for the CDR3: TGTGCCAGCAGTTTATCCCGTGGGACCCTCAGGGAGACCCAGTACTTC.

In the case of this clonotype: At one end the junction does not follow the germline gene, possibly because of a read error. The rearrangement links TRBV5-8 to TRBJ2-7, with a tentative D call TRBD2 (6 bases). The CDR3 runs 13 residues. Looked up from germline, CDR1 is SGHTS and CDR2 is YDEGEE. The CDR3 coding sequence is TGCGCCAGTTCGGACCCGGGAGTAATCGAGCAGTACTTC. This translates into CASSDPGVIEQYF.

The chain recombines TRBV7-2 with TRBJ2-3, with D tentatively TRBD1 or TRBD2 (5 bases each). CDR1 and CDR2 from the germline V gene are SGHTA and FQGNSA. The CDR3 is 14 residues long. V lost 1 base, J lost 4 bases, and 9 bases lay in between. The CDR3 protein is CASSLVGTSDTQYF. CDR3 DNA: TGTGCCAGCAGCTTAGTAGGGACGTCAGATACGCAGTATTTT. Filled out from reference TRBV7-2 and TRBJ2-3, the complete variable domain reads GAGVSQSPSNKVTEKGKDVELRCDPISGHTALYWYRQSLGQGLEFLIYFQGNSAPDKSGLPSDRFSAERTGGSVSTLTIQRTQQEDSAVYLCASSLVGTSDTQYFGPGTRLTVL.

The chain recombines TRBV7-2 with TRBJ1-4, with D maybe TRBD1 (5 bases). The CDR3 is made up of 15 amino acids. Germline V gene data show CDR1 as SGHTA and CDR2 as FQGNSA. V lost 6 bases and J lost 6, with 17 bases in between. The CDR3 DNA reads TGTGCCAGCAGTTACTACCCCGGGGGGGATGAAAAACTGTTTTTT. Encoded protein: CASSYYPGGDEKLFF.

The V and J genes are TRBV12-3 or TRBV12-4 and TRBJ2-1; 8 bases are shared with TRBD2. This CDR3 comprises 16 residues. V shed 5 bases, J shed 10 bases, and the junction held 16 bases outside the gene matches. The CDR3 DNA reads TGTGCCAGCAGTCTATCCCAGGAGCGGGAGAGGTGGGAGCAGTTCTTC. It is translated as CASSLSQERERWEQFF.

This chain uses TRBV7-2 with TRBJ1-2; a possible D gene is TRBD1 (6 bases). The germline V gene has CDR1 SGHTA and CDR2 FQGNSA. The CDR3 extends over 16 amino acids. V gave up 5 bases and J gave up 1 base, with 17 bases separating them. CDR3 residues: CASSPPEGDYNYGYTF. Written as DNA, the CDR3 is TGTGCCAGCAGCCCGCCTGAGGGGGACTATAACTATGGCTACACCTTC.

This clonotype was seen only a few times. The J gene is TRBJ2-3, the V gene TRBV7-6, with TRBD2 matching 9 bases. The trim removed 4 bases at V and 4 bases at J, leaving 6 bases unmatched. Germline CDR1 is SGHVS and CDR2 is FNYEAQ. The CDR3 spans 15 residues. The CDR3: CASSSAGGMPDTQYF. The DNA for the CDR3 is TGTGCCAGCAGCTCTGCGGGGGGGATGCCAGATACGCAGTATTTT.

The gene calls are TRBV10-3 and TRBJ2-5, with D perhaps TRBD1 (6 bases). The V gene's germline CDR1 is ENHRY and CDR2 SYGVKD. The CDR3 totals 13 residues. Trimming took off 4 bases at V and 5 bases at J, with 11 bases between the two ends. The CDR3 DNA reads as TGTGCCATCAGTGGGACAGCGTTGGAGACCCAGTACTTC. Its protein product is CAISGTALETQYF.

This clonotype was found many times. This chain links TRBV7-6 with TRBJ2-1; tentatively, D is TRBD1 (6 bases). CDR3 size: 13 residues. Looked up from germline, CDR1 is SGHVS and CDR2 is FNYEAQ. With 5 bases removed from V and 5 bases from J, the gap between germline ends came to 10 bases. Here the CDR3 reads CASSLTGNNEQFF. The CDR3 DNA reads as TGTGCCAGCAGCCTTACAGGGAACAATGAGCAGTTCTTC.

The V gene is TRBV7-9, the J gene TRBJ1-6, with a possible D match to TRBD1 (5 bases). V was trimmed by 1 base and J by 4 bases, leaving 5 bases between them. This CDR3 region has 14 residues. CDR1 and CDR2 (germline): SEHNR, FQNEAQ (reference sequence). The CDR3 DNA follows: TGTGCCAGCAGCTTAGAGGGGTATAATTCACCCCTCCACTTT. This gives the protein CASSLEGYNSPLHF.